This entry lists 12 T cell receptor beta chains sequenced from one sample in a study of T cells in tuberculosis. Assay: immunoSEQ multiplex PCR; the TCRdb copy retains only in-frame clones and omits some. The sample consists of some 25,000 clones, 95% to 96% of them appearing once. The material sequenced was PBMCs. All receptors derive from a donor aged 10-35 years with latent tuberculosis or without tuberculosis infection.

This sequence joins TRBV6-4 and TRBJ1-1; tentatively, D is TRBD1 (5 bases). This CDR3 has 13 amino acids. V lost 6 bases to trimming and J lost 6 bases, with 14 bases between them. Germline CDR1 and CDR2: MRHNA and SNTAGT. The CDR3, as DNA: TGTGCCAGCAGCCCCGGGACTACTGCTGAAGCTTTCTTT. Translation gives CASSPGTTAEAFF.

The J gene is TRBJ2-1, the V gene TRBV5-6; unclear D gene. The CDR3 loop spans 11 amino acids. Germline V lookup: CDR1 SGHDT, CDR2 YYEEEE. V was clipped by 3 bases and J by 8 bases, with 6 bases between them. The CDR3 reads CASSYADEQFF. The CDR3 nucleotides read TGTGCCAGCAGCTATGCAGATGAGCAGTTCTTC. Filled out from reference TRBV5-6 and TRBJ2-1, the complete variable domain reads DAGVTQSPTHLIKTRGQQVTLRCSPKSGHDTVSWYQQALGQGPQFIFQYYEEEERQRGNFPDRFSGHQFPNYSSELNVNALLLGDSALYLCASSYADEQFFGPGTRLTVL.

The rearrangement links TRBV5-8 to TRBJ2-1, with TRBD2 matching 8 bases. The CDR3 is 16 amino acids. V lost 4 bases to trimming and J lost 1 base; unmatched junction nucleotides: 7. The V gene's germline CDR1 is SGHTS and CDR2 YDEGEE. The CDR3 is CASSRTLAVSYNEQFF. In DNA, the CDR3 is TGTGCCAGCAGCCGAACACTAGCGGTGTCCTACAATGAGCAGTTCTTC.

The V and J genes are TRBV6-6 and TRBJ2-7; the match to TRBD2 covers 9 bases. The J segment lost 6 bases and the V segment lost 7 bases, leaving 16 bases of the junction unmatched. This CDR3 contains 16 residues. Germline-derived CDR1 and CDR2 are MNHNY and SVGAGI (reference sequence). In DNA form, the CDR3 reads TGTGCCAGCACCCCGCGGGTAGCGGGGGCCCCCCTCGAGCAGTACTTC. It is translated as CASTPRVAGAPLEQYF.

V gene TRBV4-2 combines with J gene TRBJ1-2, with D possibly being TRBD1 (5 bases). The CDR3 consists of 13 residues. The V end was cut by 2 bases, the J end by 4 bases, with 8 bases between. Germline-derived CDR1 and CDR2 are LGHNA and YNFKEQ. The CDR3 here is CASSQTGGYGYTF. CDR3 DNA sequence: TGTGCCAGCAGCCAAACCGGGGGCTATGGCTACACCTTC.

CDR3 sequence reads: CASSFPLGVLNNYGYTF. The CDR3 nucleotides read TGTGCCAGCAGCTTTCCTCTCGGGGTATTAAATAACTATGGCTACACCTTC. V gene TRBV11-2 combines with J gene TRBJ1-2, with D unresolved. The CDR3 is made up of 17 amino acids. V was pared by 3 bases and J by 1 base, with 18 bases between. The germline V gene has CDR1 SGHAT and CDR2 FQNNGV.

The chain uses TRBV18 and TRBJ1-2; weak D call: TRBD1 (5 bases). The CDR3 loop spans 19 amino acids. Germline assignment: CDR1 KGHSH and CDR2 LQKENI. The V end was cut by 2 bases, the J end by 8 bases, with 30 bases between. The CDR3 loop reads CASSPWPGHLPRDLKGYTF. The CDR3 region has the DNA TGTGCCAGCTCACCATGGCCAGGGCACCTTCCTCGCGACTTAAAAGGCTACACCTTC. Complete variable domain (other parts from reference TRBV18 and TRBJ1-2): NAGVMQNPRHLVRRRGQEARLRCSPMKGHSHVYWYRQLPEEGLKFMVYLQKENIIDESGMPKERFSAEFPKEGPSILRIQQVVRGDSAAYFCASSPWPGHLPRDLKGYTFGSGTRLTVV.

The chain employs TRBV4-2 and TRBJ1-6; 8 nucleotides match TRBD1. Germline V gives CDR1 LGHNA, CDR2 YNFKEQ. V dropped 4 bases and J dropped 5; count of bases not matched to a gene: 4. This CDR3 contains 15 residues. The CDR3 DNA follows: TGTGCCAGCAGCCGCGGACAGGGAGATAATTCACCCCTCCACTTT. It translates to CASSRGQGDNSPLHF.

This clone was seen only once. The chain is built from TRBV5-1 and TRBJ2-3; D may be TRBD1 (6 bases). The germline V and J ends were trimmed by 7 bases and 6 bases, with 18 bases remaining between them. The germline V gene encodes CDR1 SGHRS and CDR2 YFSETQ. The CDR3 extends over 14 amino acids. The CDR3: CASDRKGVGDTQYF. The CDR3 DNA sequence: TGCGCCAGCGACCGTAAGGGGGTAGGTGATACGCAGTATTTT.

The rearrangement uses TRBV30 and TRBJ1-5; tentatively, D is TRBD1 (5 bases). Trimming removed 3 bases at V and 5 bases at J, with 23 bases between. The germline gives CDR1 GTSNPN, CDR2 SVGIG (reference sequence). CDR3 size: 17 residues. The CDR3 here is CAWSLRPLTGVDQPQHF. The CDR3 nucleotides are TGTGCCTGGAGCCTTAGGCCCCTTACAGGTGTTGATCAGCCCCAGCATTTT.

This chain connects TRBV7-7 to TRBJ2-5; TRBD2 aligns across 13 bases. The germline V gene has CDR1 SSHAT and CDR2 FNYEAQ (reference sequence). The V segment lost 4 bases and the J segment 1 base; nucleotides outside the gene matches: 3. The CDR3 sequence is 16 residues long. The CDR3 DNA follows: TGTGCCAGCAGCTCACTAGCGGGGGGGCTCCAAGAGACCCAGTACTTC. As protein: CASSSLAGGLQETQYF.

The chain is built from TRBV30 and TRBJ1-2, with 7 bases aligning to TRBD1. The germline gives CDR1 GTSNPN, CDR2 SVGIG (reference sequence). The junction had 5 bases not matched to a gene; V was cut back by 2 bases and J by 8 bases. CDR3 size: 12 residues. The CDR3 region has the DNA TGTGCCTGGAGTACGCAGGGGGGCGGCTACACCTTC. It translates to CAWSTQGGGYTF.